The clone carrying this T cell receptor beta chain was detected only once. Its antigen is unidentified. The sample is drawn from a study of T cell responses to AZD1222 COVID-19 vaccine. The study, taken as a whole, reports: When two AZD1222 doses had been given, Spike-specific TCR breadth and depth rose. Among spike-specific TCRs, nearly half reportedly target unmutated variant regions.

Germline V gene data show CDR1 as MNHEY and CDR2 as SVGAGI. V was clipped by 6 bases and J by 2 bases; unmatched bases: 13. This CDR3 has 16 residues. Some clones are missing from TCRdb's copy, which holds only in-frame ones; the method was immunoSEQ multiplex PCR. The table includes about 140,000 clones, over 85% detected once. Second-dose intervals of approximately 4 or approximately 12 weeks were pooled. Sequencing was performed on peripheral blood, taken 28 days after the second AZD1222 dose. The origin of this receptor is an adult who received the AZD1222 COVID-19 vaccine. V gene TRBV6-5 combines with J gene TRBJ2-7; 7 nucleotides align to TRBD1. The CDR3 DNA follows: TGTGCCAGCAGGTACGGACAGGTCGATAGGACCTACGAGCAGTACTTC. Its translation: CASRYGQVDRTYEQYF.